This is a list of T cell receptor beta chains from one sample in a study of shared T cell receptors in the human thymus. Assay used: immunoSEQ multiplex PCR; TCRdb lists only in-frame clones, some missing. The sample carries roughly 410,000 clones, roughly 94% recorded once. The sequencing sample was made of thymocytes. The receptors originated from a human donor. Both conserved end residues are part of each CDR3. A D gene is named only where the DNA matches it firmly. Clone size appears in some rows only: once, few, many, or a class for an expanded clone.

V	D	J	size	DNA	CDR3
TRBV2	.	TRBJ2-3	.	TGTGCCAGCAGCGGAAAATTCTACACAGATACGCAGTATTTT	CASSGKFYTDTQYF
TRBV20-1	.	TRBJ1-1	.	TGCAGTGCTAGGGAAGACAGTGAAGCTTTCTTT	CSAREDSEAFF
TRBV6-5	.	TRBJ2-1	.	TGTGCCAGCAGTTACTCAGGGGACCTGATCTACAATGAGCAGTTCTTC	CASSYSGDLIYNEQFF
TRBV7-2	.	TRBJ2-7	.	TGTGCCAGCAGCTTAGTCCCAGCAGGGGGGCCCAACGAGCAGTACTTC	CASSLVPAGGPNEQYF
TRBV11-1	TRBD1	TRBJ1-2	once	TGTGCCAGCAGCTTATTCAGGACAGGGGATAACCTCGGGGGAGGCTACACCTTC	CASSLFRTGDNLGGGYTF
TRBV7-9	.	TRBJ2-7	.	TGTGCCAGCAGCCACCCCCTTAGCGACATAGCCTACGAGCAGTACTTC	CASSHPLSDIAYEQYF
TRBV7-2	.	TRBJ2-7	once	TGTGCCAGCAGCTTAGCAGGGGGGTCGGGTCACCTTCCCCCCTACGAGCAGTACTTC	CASSLAGGSGHLPPYEQYF
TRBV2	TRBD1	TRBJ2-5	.	TGTGCCAGCAGTGGGACAGGGAAAGGGGAGACCCAGTACTTC	CASSGTGKGETQYF
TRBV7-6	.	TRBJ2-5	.	TGTGCCAGCAGCTTCCAAGAGACCCAGTACTTC	CASSFQETQYF
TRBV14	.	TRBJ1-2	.	TGTGCCAGCAGCCAAGAGGGGGGATACTATGGCTACACCTTC	CASSQEGGYYGYTF
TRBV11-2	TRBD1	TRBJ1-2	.	TGTGCCAGCACTGGGTTTGGACAGGCGAACTATGGCTACACCTTC	CASTGFGQANYGYTF
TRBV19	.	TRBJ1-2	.	TGTGCCAGTAGTATCAGGGACCGATTGCGACGCTACACCTTC	CASSIRDRLRRYTF
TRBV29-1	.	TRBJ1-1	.	TGCAGCGTTTCTCTCCGCGACACTGAAGCTTTCTTT	CSVSLRDTEAFF
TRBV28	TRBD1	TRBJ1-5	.	TGTGCCAGCAGTTTATACGGACAGGGCCCGAATCAGCCCCAGCATTTT	CASSLYGQGPNQPQHF
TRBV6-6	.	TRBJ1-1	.	TGTGCCAGCAGTCTATGGGGGGCCCGAGACACTGAAGCTTTCTTT	CASSLWGARDTEAFF
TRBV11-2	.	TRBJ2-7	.	TGTGCCAGCAGCTTAGTGACGAAGGGCGGAGTTGAGTACTTC	CASSLVTKGGVEYF
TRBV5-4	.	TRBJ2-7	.	TGTGCCAGCAGCTTGGAGGCTCGTTGGGAGCAGTACTTC	CASSLEARWEQYF
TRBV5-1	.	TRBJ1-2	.	TGCGCCAGCAGCCGACAGAATGCTTATGGCTACACCTTC	CASSRQNAYGYTF
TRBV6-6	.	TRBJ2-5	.	TGTGCCAGCAGATCGGACGCCGAAGAGACCCAGTACTTC	CASRSDAEETQYF
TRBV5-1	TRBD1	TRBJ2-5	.	TGCGCCAGCAGCTACGGACAGGGAGATGAGACCCAGTACTTC	CASSYGQGDETQYF
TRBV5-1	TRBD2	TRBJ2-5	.	TGCGCCAGCAGCTCGCGGACTAGCGGGGTATCGCAGGGGGCGACCCAGTACTTC	CASSSRTSGVSQGATQYF
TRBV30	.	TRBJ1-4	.	TGTGCCTGGAGTTCCGGACAACACGGAGAGCTTCATAATGAAAAACTGTTTTTT	CAWSSGQHGELHNEKLFF
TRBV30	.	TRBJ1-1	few	TGTGCCTGGACCATTGGGTACACTGAAGCTTTCTTT	CAWTIGYTEAFF
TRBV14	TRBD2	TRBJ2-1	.	TGTGCCAGCAGCCAAGTAGGGCTAGCGGGAGGGTATGAGCAGTTCTTC	CASSQVGLAGGYEQFF
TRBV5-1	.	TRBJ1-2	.	TGCGCCAGCAGCTTGGGGCAGAGGGTTTTTGACTATGGCTACACCTTC	CASSLGQRVFDYGYTF
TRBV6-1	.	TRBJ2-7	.	TGTGCCAGCAGTGGGGGACAAATCCGGTTTTCGGGCAGATACGAGCAGTACTTC	CASSGGQIRFSGRYEQYF
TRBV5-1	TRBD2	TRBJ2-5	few	TGCGCCAGCAGCTTGCTAGTAGCGGGAGGCCGGGAGACCCAGTACTTC	CASSLLVAGGRETQYF
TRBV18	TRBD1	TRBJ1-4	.	TGTGCCAGCTCATCGACAGGGCATAATGAAAAACTGTTTTTT	CASSSTGHNEKLFF
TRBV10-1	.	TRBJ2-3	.	TGCGCCAGGAGGGCTACGCAGTATTTT	CARRATQYF